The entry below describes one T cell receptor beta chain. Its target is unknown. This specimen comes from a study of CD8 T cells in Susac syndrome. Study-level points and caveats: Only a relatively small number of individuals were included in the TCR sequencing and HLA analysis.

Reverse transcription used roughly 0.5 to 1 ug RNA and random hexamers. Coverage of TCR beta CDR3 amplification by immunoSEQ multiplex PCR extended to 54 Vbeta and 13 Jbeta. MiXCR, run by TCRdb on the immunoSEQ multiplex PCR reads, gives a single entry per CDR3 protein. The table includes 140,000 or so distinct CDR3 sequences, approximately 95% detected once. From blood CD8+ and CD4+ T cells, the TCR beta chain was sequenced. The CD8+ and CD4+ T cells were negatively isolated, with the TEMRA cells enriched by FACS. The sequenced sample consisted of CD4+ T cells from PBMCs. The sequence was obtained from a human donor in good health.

CDR3 in DNA: TGTGCCAGCAGTAGGGACAGCCGAAGCTCCTACAATGAGCAGTTCTTC. This gives the protein CASSRDSRSSYNEQFF. The V gene is TRBV2, the J gene TRBJ2-1, with TRBD1 matching over 7 bases. The CDR3 covers 16 residues. Germline trimming cut 5 bases from V and 0 bases from J; bases unmatched to any gene: 7. Germline V gene data show CDR1 as SNHLY and CDR2 as FYNNEI.